The 14 T cell receptor beta chains below were found in one sample sequenced in a study of T cell responses to AZD1222 COVID-19 vaccine. Profiling relied on immunoSEQ multiplex PCR, and the TCRdb table lists in-frame clones only, not all of them. The sample carries approximately 150,000 clones, more than 85% recorded once. The sample was peripheral blood, taken 28 days after the second AZD1222 dose. The origin of the receptors is an adult who received the AZD1222 COVID-19 vaccine.

To note about this clone: Other DNA sequences in the sample encode the same CDR3. The chain couples TRBV7-2 to TRBJ2-5; D is ambiguous. V was clipped by 0 bases and J by 2 bases, with 1 base between them. Germline lookup yields CDR1 SGHTA and CDR2 FQGNSA. This CDR3 spans 12 amino acids. CDR3 sequence reads: CASSLAQETQYF. The CDR3 DNA reads as TGTGCCAGCAGCTTAGCGCAAGAGACCCAGTACTTC.

V and J are TRBV23-1 and TRBJ2-3, with TRBD2 matching over 15 bases. TRBV23-1 is flagged as an ORF with uncertain function. Germline trimming cut 4 bases from V and 0 bases from J; bases unmatched to any gene: 5. This CDR3 comprises 18 residues. The chain's CDR3 is CASSPGLAGGPSTDTQYF. DNA for the CDR3: TGCGCCAGCAGTCCGGGACTAGCGGGAGGCCCTAGCACAGATACGCAGTATTTT.

This clone was detected a few times. This chain links TRBV7-3 with TRBJ1-3, with 9 bases identical to TRBD1. The V gene end was trimmed by 5 bases and the J gene end by 0 bases; junction bases not matched to a gene: 8. CDR3 size: 17 residues. Germline CDR1 is SGHTA and CDR2 is FQGTGA. The CDR3 reads CASSPDRGAGSGNTIYF. CDR3 coding DNA: TGTGCCAGCAGCCCGGACAGGGGCGCCGGCTCTGGAAACACCATATATTTT.

This chain connects TRBV7-6 to TRBJ1-1; D is perhaps TRBD1 (5 bases). Germline V CDR1 and CDR2: SGHVS, FNYEAQ. The CDR3 is 11 residues long. Trimming removed 5 bases from V and 8 bases from J, with 9 bases in between. CDR3 DNA: TGTGCCAGCAGCCAAGGGGACGAAGCTTTCTTT. This translates into CASSQGDEAFF.

The chain employs TRBV28 and TRBJ1-5; D remains ambiguous. V was clipped by 5 bases and J by 4 bases, with 3 bases between them. The length of the CDR3 is 11 residues. Looked up from germline, CDR1 is MDHEN and CDR2 is SYDVKM. CDR3 sequence: CASSANQPQHF. The CDR3 DNA reads TGTGCCAGCAGTGCAAATCAGCCCCAGCATTTT.

The chain has TRBV7-6 and TRBJ2-1, with D perhaps being TRBD1 or TRBD2 (5 bases each). The CDR3 is 17 residues long. Trimming left V 5 bases short and J 7 bases short, with 24 bases between. CDR1 and CDR2 (germline): SGHVS, FNYEAQ. This CDR3 is CASSEGSGAGVRNEQFF. The CDR3 region has the DNA TGTGCCAGCAGCGAAGGATCCGGGGCGGGTGTGAGAAATGAGCAGTTCTTC.

This clone was counted only a few times. V is TRBV7-9 and J is TRBJ2-7, with D uncertain. CDR1 SEHNR and CDR2 FQNEAQ come from the germline V gene (reference sequence). V shed 5 bases and J shed 2 bases, with 7 bases lying between them. The CDR3 totals 12 residues. This CDR3 reads CASSQITYEQYF. CDR3 in DNA: TGTGCCAGCAGCCAAATCACCTACGAGCAGTACTTC.

The rearrangement uses TRBV14 and TRBJ2-3, with D perhaps matching TRBD1 (5 bases). V dropped 1 base and J dropped 14 bases, with 13 bases sitting between them. The germline gives CDR1 SGHDN, CDR2 FVKESK. This CDR3 contains 12 residues. The CDR3 loop reads CASSQGGRLAYF. The DNA for the CDR3 is TGTGCCAGCAGCCAAGGGGGCCGACTGGCGTATTTT.

J is TRBJ2-2 and V is TRBV29-1, with a weak D call TRBD2 (6 bases). CDR1 and CDR2 (germline): SQVTM, ANQGSEA. Trimming pared 6 bases from V and 1 base from J, leaving 9 bases between. This CDR3 spans 13 amino acids. The CDR3 reads CSVYGGNTGELFF. CDR3 DNA: TGCAGCGTATACGGGGGGAACACCGGGGAGCTGTTTTTT.

V gene TRBV27 combines with J gene TRBJ1-4, with 8 bases lining up with TRBD1. Germline CDR1 is MNHEY and CDR2 is SMNVEV (reference sequence). The CDR3 runs to 15 residues. V gave up 2 bases and J gave up 10 bases; unmatched junction bases: 9. CDR3 loop: CASSLDWTGSGKLFF. The CDR3 region has the DNA TGTGCCAGCAGTTTAGATTGGACAGGGAGTGGAAAACTGTTTTTT. Full variable domain (outside the CDR3, taken from reference TRBV27 and TRBJ1-4): EAQVTQNPRYLITVTGKKLTVTCSQNMNHEYMSWYRQDPGLGLRQIYYSMNVEVTDKGDVPEGYKVSRKEKRNFPLILESPSPNQTSLYFCASSLDWTGSGKLFFGSGTQLSVL.

The V call is TRBV3-1 (or the pseudogene TRBV3-2), the J call TRBJ2-2, with D possibly TRBD2 on 6 matching bases. This CDR3 has 15 amino acids. V lost 2 bases and J 7 bases, leaving 14 bases between the germline ends. The germline gives CDR1 LGHDT, CDR2 YNNKEL (reference sequence). The DNA for the CDR3 is TGTGCCAGCAGCCAATGGAGGGGCCGGGTCGGGGAGCTGTTTTTT. Protein: CASSQWRGRVGELFF.

The chain combines TRBV12-3 or TRBV12-4 with TRBJ2-3; D call uncertain. V shed 4 bases and J shed 4 bases, with 9 bases lying between them. The CDR3 consists of 13 residues. CDR3 residues: CASSSRLADTQYF. For the CDR3, the DNA is TGTGCCAGCAGTTCCCGACTGGCAGATACGCAGTATTTT.

This clone appeared a single time. The rearrangement joins TRBV9 to TRBJ2-5; 11 nucleotides line up with TRBD2. The CDR3 length is 15 residues. With V trimmed by 3 bases and J by 4 bases, 5 bases remained unmatched. Germline-derived CDR1 and CDR2 are SGDLS and YYNGEE. The CDR3, as DNA: TGTGCCAGCAGCGAGGAGGGACTAGCGGCAGAGACCCAGTACTTC. Translation: CASSEEGLAAETQYF.

The V and J genes are TRBV19 and TRBJ1-5; 7 bases align to TRBD1. With V trimmed by 5 bases and J by 11 bases, 3 bases remained unmatched. Germline V gives CDR1 LNHDA, CDR2 SQIVND (reference sequence). This CDR3 is 11 amino acids long. DNA of the CDR3: TGTGCCAGTAGTGTGGACAGGACCCAGCATTTT. Its protein is CASSVDRTQHF.